The present T cell receptor beta chain was sequenced within a study of blood T cell repertoires in COVID-19. Study-level information: Sites across the United States, Italy and Spain contributed samples from acute and convalescent COVID-19.

The repertoire was sequenced with immunoSEQ multiplex PCR; TCRdb's copy has only in-frame clones and lacks some. Of 150,000 or so clones listed, about 85% were seen once; the top ten hold 0.63%. The junction had 5 bases not matched to a gene; V was cut back by 6 bases and J by 7 bases. The CDR3 contains 14 residues. Germline loops: CDR1 MNHEY, CDR2 SVGAGI. This sequence joins TRBV6-5 and TRBJ2-3; 12 nucleotides match TRBD2. The source of this sequence is a man aged 60-69 years with COVID-19, enrolled during active disease. The sample consisted of peripheral blood. The DNA of the CDR3 is TGTGCCAGCAGGGGACTAGCGGGTGTTAATACGCAGTATTTT. It yields the protein CASRGLAGVNTQYF.